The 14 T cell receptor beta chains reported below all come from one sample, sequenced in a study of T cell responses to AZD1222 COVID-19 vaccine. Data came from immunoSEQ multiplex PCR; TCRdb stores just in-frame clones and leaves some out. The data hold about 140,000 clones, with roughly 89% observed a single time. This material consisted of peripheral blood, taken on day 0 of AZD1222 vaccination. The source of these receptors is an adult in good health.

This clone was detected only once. DNA for the CDR3: TGTGCCAGCAGCTTGCGGGGGGAAATCGAGCAGTACTTC. It translates to CASSLRGEIEQYF. The V gene is TRBV7-9, the J gene TRBJ2-7; 8 bases agree with TRBD2. The CDR3 runs 13 residues. V shed 3 bases and J 6 bases; nucleotides not matched to a gene: 4. CDR1 is SEHNR, CDR2 FQNEAQ, per germline (reference sequence).

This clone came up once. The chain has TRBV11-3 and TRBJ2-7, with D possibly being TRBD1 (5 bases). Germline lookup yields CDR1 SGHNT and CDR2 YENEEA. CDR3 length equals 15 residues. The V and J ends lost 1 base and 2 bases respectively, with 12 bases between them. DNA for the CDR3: TGTGCCAGCAGCTTAGGGTCAGGGATTACCTACGAGCAGTACTTC. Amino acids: CASSLGSGITYEQYF.

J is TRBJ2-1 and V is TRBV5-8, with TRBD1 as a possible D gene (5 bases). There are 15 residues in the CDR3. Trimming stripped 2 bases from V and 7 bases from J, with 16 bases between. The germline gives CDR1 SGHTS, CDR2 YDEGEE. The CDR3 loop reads CASSFRWGRANEQFF. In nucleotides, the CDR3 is TGTGCCAGCAGCTTTAGGTGGGGCCGGGCGAATGAGCAGTTCTTC.

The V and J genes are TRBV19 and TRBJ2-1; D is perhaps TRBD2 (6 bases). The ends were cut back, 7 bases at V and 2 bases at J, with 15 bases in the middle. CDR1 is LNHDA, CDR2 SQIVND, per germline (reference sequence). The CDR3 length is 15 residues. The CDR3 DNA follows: TGTGCCAGTAACTGGCGGGATGGCGCCTACAATGAGCAGTTCTTC. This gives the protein CASNWRDGAYNEQFF.

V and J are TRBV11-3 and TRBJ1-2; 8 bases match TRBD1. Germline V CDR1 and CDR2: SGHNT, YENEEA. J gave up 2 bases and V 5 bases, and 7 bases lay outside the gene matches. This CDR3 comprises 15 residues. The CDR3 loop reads CASSEPGTGNYGYTF. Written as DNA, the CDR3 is TGTGCCAGCAGCGAACCGGGGACAGGCAACTATGGCTACACCTTC.

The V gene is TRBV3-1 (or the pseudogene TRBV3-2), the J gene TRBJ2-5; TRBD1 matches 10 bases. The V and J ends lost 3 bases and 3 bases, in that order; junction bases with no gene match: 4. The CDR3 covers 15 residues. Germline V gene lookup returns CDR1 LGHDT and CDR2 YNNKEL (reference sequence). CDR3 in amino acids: CASSQRTGGKETQYF. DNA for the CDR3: TGTGCCAGCAGCCAGCGGACAGGGGGTAAAGAGACCCAGTACTTC.

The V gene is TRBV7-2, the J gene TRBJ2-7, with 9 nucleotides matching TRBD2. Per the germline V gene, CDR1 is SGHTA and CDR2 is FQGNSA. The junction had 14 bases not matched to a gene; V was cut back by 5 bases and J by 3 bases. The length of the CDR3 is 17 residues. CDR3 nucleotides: TGTGCCAGCAGCCCGCCCCGGGGGGCTAGCGGGAACTACGAGCAGTACTTC. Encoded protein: CASSPPRGASGNYEQYF.

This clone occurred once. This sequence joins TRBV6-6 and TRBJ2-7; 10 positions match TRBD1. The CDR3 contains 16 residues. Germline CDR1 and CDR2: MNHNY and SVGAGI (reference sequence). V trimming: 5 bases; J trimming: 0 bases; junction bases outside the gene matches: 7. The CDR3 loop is CASSRQGARFSYEQYF. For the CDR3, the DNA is TGTGCCAGCAGTCGACAGGGGGCTCGTTTCTCCTACGAGCAGTACTTC.

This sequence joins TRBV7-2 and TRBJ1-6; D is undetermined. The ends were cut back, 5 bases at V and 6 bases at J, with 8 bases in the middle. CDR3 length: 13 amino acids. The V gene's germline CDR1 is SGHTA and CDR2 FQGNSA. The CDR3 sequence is CASSLEVNSPLHF. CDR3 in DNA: TGTGCCAGCAGCCTAGAGGTTAATTCACCCCTCCACTTT. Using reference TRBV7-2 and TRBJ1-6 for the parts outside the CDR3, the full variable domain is GAGVSQSPSNKVTEKGKDVELRCDPISGHTALYWYRQSLGQGLEFLIYFQGNSAPDKSGLPSDRFSAERTGGSVSTLTIQRTQQEDSAVYLCASSLEVNSPLHFGNGTRLTVT.

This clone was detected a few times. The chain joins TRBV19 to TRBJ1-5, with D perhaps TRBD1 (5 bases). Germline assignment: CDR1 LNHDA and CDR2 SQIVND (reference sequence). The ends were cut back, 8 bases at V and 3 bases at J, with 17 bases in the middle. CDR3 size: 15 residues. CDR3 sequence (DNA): TGTGCCAGTTGGAGGGGTAGTGGAATCAATCAGCCCCAGCATTTT. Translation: CASWRGSGINQPQHF.

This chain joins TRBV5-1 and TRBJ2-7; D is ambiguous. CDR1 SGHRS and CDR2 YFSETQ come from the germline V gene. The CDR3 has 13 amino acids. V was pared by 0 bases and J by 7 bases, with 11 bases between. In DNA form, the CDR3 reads TGCGCCAGCAGCTTGGGGCCCTTCTCTGAGCAGTACTTC. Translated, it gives CASSLGPFSEQYF.

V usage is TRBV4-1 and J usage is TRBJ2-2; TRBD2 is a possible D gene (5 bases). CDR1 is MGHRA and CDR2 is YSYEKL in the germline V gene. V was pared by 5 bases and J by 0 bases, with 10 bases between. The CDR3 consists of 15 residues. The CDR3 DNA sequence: TGCGCCAGCAGCTCAAGCGGAGCGAACACCGGGGAGCTGTTTTTT. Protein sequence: CASSSSGANTGELFF.

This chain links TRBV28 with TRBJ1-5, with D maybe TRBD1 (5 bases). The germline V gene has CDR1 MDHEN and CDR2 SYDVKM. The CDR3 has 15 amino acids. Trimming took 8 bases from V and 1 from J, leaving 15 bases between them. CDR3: CASGAEGRSNQPQHF. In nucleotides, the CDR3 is TGTGCCAGCGGGGCGGAAGGGCGCAGCAATCAGCCCCAGCATTTT. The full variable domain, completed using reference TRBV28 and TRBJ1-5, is DVKVTQSSRYLVKRTGEKVFLECVQDMDHENMFWYRQDPGLGLRLIYFSYDVKMKEKGDIPEGYSVSREKKERFSLILESASTNQTSMYLCASGAEGRSNQPQHFGDGTRLSIL.

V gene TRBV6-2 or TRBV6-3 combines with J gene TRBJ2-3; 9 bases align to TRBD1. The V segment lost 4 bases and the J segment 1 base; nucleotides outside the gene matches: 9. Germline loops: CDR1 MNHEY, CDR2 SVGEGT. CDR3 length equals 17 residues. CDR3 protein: CASSSILGDRGTDTQYF. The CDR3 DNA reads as TGTGCCAGCAGTTCCATCCTGGGGGACAGGGGCACAGATACGCAGTATTTT.